The 3 T cell receptor beta chains presented below share a single source sample, sequenced in a study of cytomegalovirus exposure and HLA in healthy donors. The study ran its PCR with 60 Vbeta and 13 Jbeta primers. Repertoires were generated with immunoSEQ multiplex PCR, while TCRdb's copy carries only in-frame clones and drops some. This sample yields 160,000 or so clones, of which roughly 80% are seen a single time; around 7.7% belongs to the top ten. Sequenced: PBMCs. The receptors were sampled from a woman aged 25 to 39 in good health and CMV-seropositive.

The CDR3 sequence is CASGTSAIAKNIQYF. DNA of the CDR3: TGTGCCAGCGGAACCAGCGCTATAGCCAAAAACATTCAGTACTTC. The genes are TRBV4-2 and TRBJ2-4; D gene uncertain. Germline values: CDR1 LGHNA, CDR2 YNFKEQ. The V end lost 8 bases, the J end lost 0 bases, and 14 bases lay between the germline ends. The CDR3 contains 15 residues.

The V call is TRBV29-1, the J call TRBJ1-4; 10 bases map to TRBD1. The length of the CDR3 is 13 residues. Losses at the gene ends were 5 bases for V and 6 bases for J; bases not matched to a gene: 3. Per germline, CDR1 SQVTM and CDR2 ANQGSEA. CDR3 coding DNA: TGCAGCGTTTGGACAGGGGGATATGAAAAACTGTTTTTT. Translating gives CSVWTGGYEKLFF.

The chain employs TRBV5-6 and TRBJ1-1; no clear D. CDR1 SGHDT and CDR2 YYEEEE come from the germline V gene. With 5 bases removed from V and 2 bases from J, the gap between germline ends came to 4 bases. The CDR3 is 11 amino acids. CDR3 sequence: CASRRNTEAFF. In nucleotides, the CDR3 is TGTGCCAGCAGGAGAAACACTGAAGCTTTCTTT. Full variable domain (outside the CDR3, taken from reference TRBV5-6 and TRBJ1-1): DAGVTQSPTHLIKTRGQQVTLRCSPKSGHDTVSWYQQALGQGPQFIFQYYEEEERQRGNFPDRFSGHQFPNYSSELNVNALLLGDSALYLCASRRNTEAFFGQGTRLTVV.